The 6 T cell receptor beta chains below all came from one sample that was sequenced in a study of identical twins. TCRdb fed the 5' RACE reads into MiXCR, producing one record per CDR3 protein. The table lists 350,000 to 450,000 distinct CDR3 sequences, roughly 20% of them singletons. The sequenced sample was naive T cells sorted from blood. All receptors derive from a man between 50 and 59 years old in good health.

This clonotype has at least ten counts. The V call is TRBV20-1, the J call TRBJ2-1; TRBD2 matches 11 bases. The CDR3 consists of 15 residues. From germline, CDR1 is DFQATT and CDR2 SNEGSKA (reference sequence). J lost 3 bases, V lost 5 bases, and 6 bases had no gene match. The CDR3 nucleotides are TGCAGTGCTGCTCCGGGGACTAGCGGCTACAATGAGCAGTTCTTC. The encoded protein is CSAAPGTSGYNEQFF.

This clonotype was observed many times. This sequence joins TRBV10-3 and TRBJ1-2; possible D gene TRBD1, 6 bases. This CDR3 comprises 13 residues. The V gene lost 10 bases and the J gene lost 8 bases, with 20 bases spanning the gap. CDR1 ENHRY and CDR2 SYGVKD come from the germline V gene. This CDR3 reads CATYRGTYRGYTF. For the CDR3, the DNA is TGTGCCACTTATAGGGGGACCTATAGAGGCTACACCTTC.

The V call is TRBV27, the J call TRBJ2-5, with TRBD2 as a possible D gene (6 bases). This CDR3 comprises 14 residues. The germline V gene encodes CDR1 MNHEY and CDR2 SMNVEV (reference sequence). V was trimmed by 10 bases and J by 2 bases, leaving 17 bases between them. Here the CDR3 DNA reads TGTGCCAAACAACACTCGGGGGATCAAGAGACCCAGTACTTC. It translates to CAKQHSGDQETQYF.

A few counts support this clonotype. The chain recombines TRBV5-6 with TRBJ2-5; 7 positions agree with TRBD1. The trim removed 2 bases at V and 0 bases at J, leaving 7 bases unmatched. The germline CDR1 and CDR2 sequences are SGHDT and YYEEEE. The CDR3 runs 16 residues. This CDR3 is CASSFLGQEYQETQYF. The CDR3 bases are TGTGCCAGCAGCTTTCTTGGACAGGAGTACCAAGAGACCCAGTACTTC.

The genes are TRBV20-1 and TRBJ2-4, with D possibly being TRBD2 (5 bases). V lost 4 bases to trimming and J lost 0 bases, with 28 bases between them. Germline V lookup: CDR1 DFQATT, CDR2 SNEGSKA (reference sequence). The CDR3 has 20 amino acids. CDR3 protein: CSAKMPGVPGSLLAKNIQYF. Written as DNA, the CDR3 is TGCAGTGCTAAAATGCCCGGGGTCCCGGGGTCGCTCCTAGCCAAAAACATTCAGTACTTC.

The V and J genes are TRBV4-1 and TRBJ2-4; D gene unclear. CDR3 length: 12 residues. With 0 bases removed from V and 9 bases from J, the gap between germline ends came to 6 bases. In germline, CDR1 is MGHRA, CDR2 YSYEKL. CDR3 DNA sequence: TGCGCCAGCAGCCAAGAAGGTACCATTCAGTACTTC. Protein sequence: CASSQEGTIQYF.